These 20 T cell receptor beta chains share one sample of origin, sequenced in a study of early stage breast cancer tumors. Method: immunoSEQ multiplex PCR; TCRdb's copy keeps in-frame clones and lacks some. The table lists about 29,000 clones, around four fifths of them singletons, with about a tenth in the top ten. The sample consisted of blood. These receptors originate from a person aged 45 to 59 with breast cancer.

The J gene is TRBJ2-7, the V gene TRBV9, with D possibly TRBD1 on 6 matching bases. This CDR3 has 14 residues. Per the germline V gene, CDR1 is SGDLS and CDR2 is YYNGEE. V shed 3 bases and J shed 3 bases, with 13 bases lying between them. The CDR3 nucleotides read TGTGCCAGCAGCGAATCGGGACACAGCTACGAGCAGTACTTC. Protein sequence: CASSESGHSYEQYF.

The J gene is TRBJ2-5, the V gene TRBV7-2; possible D gene TRBD1, 6 bases. The CDR3 sequence is 14 residues long. CDR1 SGHTA and CDR2 FQGNSA come from the germline V gene. V lost 8 bases to trimming and J lost 1 base, with 14 bases between them. DNA of the CDR3: TGTGCCAGCCAACAGGGATTGGCCCAAGAGACCCAGTACTTC. Amino acid sequence: CASQQGLAQETQYF. The full variable domain, its missing parts supplied by reference TRBV7-2 and TRBJ2-5, is GAGVSQSPSNKVTEKGKDVELRCDPISGHTALYWYRQSLGQGLEFLIYFQGNSAPDKSGLPSDRFSAERTGGSVSTLTIQRTQQEDSAVYLCASQQGLAQETQYFGPGTRLLVL.

The rearrangement links TRBV28 to TRBJ2-3, with D tentatively TRBD2 (6 bases). The CDR3 spans 15 residues. Germline V gives CDR1 MDHEN, CDR2 SYDVKM. Trimming removed 4 bases from V and 6 bases from J, with 17 bases in between. This CDR3 is CASSSPWGGRDTQYF. The CDR3, as DNA: TGTGCCAGCAGTTCTCCCTGGGGAGGTAGGGATACGCAGTATTTT.

The V and J genes are TRBV5-5 and TRBJ2-5; TRBD2 matches 10 bases. V lost 0 bases, J lost 5 bases, and 7 bases stayed unmatched. The CDR3 is 16 amino acids. CDR1 SGHKS and CDR2 YYEKEE come from the germline V gene (reference sequence). The CDR3 loop is CASSLVSGGALETQYF. The CDR3 coding sequence is TGTGCCAGCAGCTTGGTGAGCGGGGGGGCCTTGGAGACCCAGTACTTC.

The gene calls are TRBV11-3 and TRBJ2-3; no clear D gene. Germline V gene lookup returns CDR1 SGHNT and CDR2 YENEEA. Trimming cost V 6 bases and J 4 bases, with 11 bases left between them. This CDR3 is built from 13 residues. This CDR3 reads CASSPGGPDTQYF. CDR3 bases: TGTGCCAGCAGTCCCGGCGGACCAGATACGCAGTATTTT.

This clone was recorded once. The genes are TRBV7-2 and TRBJ2-7, with TRBD2 matching over 9 bases. Per the germline V gene, CDR1 is SGHTA and CDR2 is FQGNSA. CDR3 length: 15 amino acids. V shed 5 bases and J 3 bases; nucleotides not matched to a gene: 8. As DNA, the CDR3 is TGTGCCAGCAGCAAGGCGGGAGGGCCTGGCTACGAGCAGTACTTC. This translates into CASSKAGGPGYEQYF.

The chain recombines TRBV19 with TRBJ2-5; D is unclear. The V end was cut by 6 bases, the J end by 2 bases, with 4 bases between. Looked up from germline, CDR1 is LNHDA and CDR2 is SQIVND (reference sequence). This CDR3 is built from 11 residues. CDR3 sequence: CASRGQETQYF. The DNA for the CDR3 is TGTGCCAGTAGGGGGCAAGAGACCCAGTACTTC.

This clone appeared a few times. This chain joins TRBV5-8 and TRBJ2-5; D remains unclear. Germline V gives CDR1 SGHTS, CDR2 YDEGEE. V was shortened by 0 bases and J by 9 bases, with 6 bases between the two germline ends. The CDR3 sequence is 11 residues long. The CDR3 bases are TGTGCCAGCAGCTTGGCAGTGCCCCAGTACTTC. Translation gives CASSLAVPQYF.

This sequence joins TRBV27 and TRBJ2-7; 9 nucleotides agree with TRBD1. The CDR3 is 16 residues long. CDR1 MNHEY and CDR2 SMNVEV come from the germline V gene (reference sequence). V shed 3 bases and J 1 base; nucleotides not matched to a gene: 7. This chain's CDR3 is CASSFQGQGPSYEQYF. Here the CDR3 DNA reads TGTGCCAGCAGTTTCCAGGGACAGGGTCCATCCTACGAGCAGTACTTC.

The chain has TRBV9 and TRBJ2-3; TRBD2 aligns across 12 bases. The CDR3 covers 16 residues. Germline loops: CDR1 SGDLS, CDR2 YYNGEE. The J segment lost 2 bases and the V segment lost 3 bases, leaving 4 bases of the junction unmatched. The CDR3 coding sequence is TGTGCCAGCAGCGATCGACTAGCGGGAGACACAGATACGCAGTATTTT. This sequence encodes CASSDRLAGDTDTQYF.

The table lists this clone with a few counts. The chain links TRBV28 to TRBJ1-5, with 7 positions matching TRBD1. V trimming: 5 bases; J trimming: 6 bases; junction bases outside the gene matches: 4. This CDR3 is built from 13 residues. Germline CDR1 and CDR2: MDHEN and SYDVKM. The CDR3 sequence: CASSPRQGQPQHF. CDR3 DNA sequence: TGTGCCAGCAGTCCTCGACAGGGTCAGCCCCAGCATTTT.

The chain links TRBV6-5 to TRBJ2-5; tentatively, D is TRBD1 (6 bases). The CDR3 is 15 amino acids. Germline CDR1 reads MNHEY; CDR2 reads SVGAGI. V was pared by 6 bases and J by 5 bases, with 19 bases between. CDR3: CASSSGYRESETQYF. CDR3 nucleotide sequence: TGTGCCAGCAGCTCCGGGTACAGGGAGTCTGAGACCCAGTACTTC.

The V and J genes are TRBV19 and TRBJ1-5; no clear D gene. V lost 6 bases to trimming and J lost 7 bases, with 10 bases between them. The CDR3 has 12 amino acids. Germline V gene sequence: CDR1 LNHDA, CDR2 SQIVND (reference sequence). CDR3 protein: CASRDPRQPQHF. In DNA, the CDR3 is TGTGCCAGTAGGGACCCAAGGCAGCCCCAGCATTTT.

This sequence joins TRBV18 and TRBJ2-1; 9 bases are a match to TRBD1. V dropped 2 bases and J dropped 7; count of bases not matched to a gene: 3. CDR3 length: 14 residues. Germline values: CDR1 KGHSH, CDR2 LQKENI. CDR3 sequence: CASSPGTGRNEQFF. The CDR3 DNA sequence: TGTGCCAGCTCACCAGGGACAGGGAGGAATGAGCAGTTCTTC.

The V and J genes are TRBV29-1 and TRBJ2-5; the D gene could be TRBD1 or TRBD2 (6 bases each). CDR3 length equals 14 residues. V lost 4 bases and J lost 5, with 17 bases in between. Germline loops: CDR1 SQVTM, CDR2 ANQGSEA. The CDR3 is CSVGGKGGWETQYF. In DNA, the CDR3 is TGCAGCGTTGGAGGGAAGGGGGGATGGGAGACCCAGTACTTC. Together with reference TRBV29-1 and TRBJ2-5, the CDR3 gives the full variable domain: SAVISQKPSRDICQRGTSLTIQCQVDSQVTMMFWYRQQPGQSLTLIATANQGSEATYESGFVIDKFPISRPNLTFSTLTVSNMSPEDSSIYLCSVGGKGGWETQYFGPGTRLLVL.

The J gene is TRBJ1-3, the V gene TRBV4-1; no reliable D call. This CDR3 has 16 residues. Trimming pared 0 bases from V and 7 bases from J, leaving 16 bases between. Germline V gives CDR1 MGHRA, CDR2 YSYEKL. CDR3 DNA sequence: TGCGCCAGCAGCCAAGATAGTCCCCCTCTCTCGAACACCATATATTTT. It translates to CASSQDSPPLSNTIYF.

The chain recombines TRBV7-2 with TRBJ1-3, with 9 positions matching TRBD1. CDR3 size: 17 residues. Germline V gene lookup returns CDR1 SGHTA and CDR2 FQGNSA. V was pared by 2 bases and J by 3 bases, with 8 bases of the junction left unmatched. This chain's CDR3 is CASSLLDRGRDGNTIYF. The CDR3 DNA sequence: TGTGCCAGCAGCTTATTGGACAGGGGAAGGGATGGAAACACCATATATTTT.

Of note for this clone: A much larger clone differs by one base, so this may be a read error. This chain connects TRBV13 to TRBJ1-1; D gene unclear. V was clipped by 4 bases and J by 1 base, with 7 bases between them. The CDR3 covers 13 residues. From germline, CDR1 is PRHDT and CDR2 FYEKMQ (reference sequence). CDR3 in amino acids: CASSWTRNTEAFF. CDR3 bases: TGTGCCAGCAGCTGGACGAGGAACACTGAAGCTTTCTTT.

The chain employs TRBV28 and TRBJ2-2; TRBD2 matches 15 bases. Germline assignment: CDR1 MDHEN and CDR2 SYDVKM. The CDR3 covers 18 residues. With 4 bases clipped from V and 3 bases from J, the junction kept 6 bases outside the gene matches. The CDR3 is CASSWTSGGDGYTGELFF. The CDR3 region has the DNA TGTGCCAGCAGTTGGACTAGCGGGGGGGATGGGTACACCGGGGAGCTGTTTTTT.

The chain carries TRBV6-6 and TRBJ2-3; D may be TRBD2 (6 bases). The CDR3 covers 15 residues. Trimming shortened V by 5 bases and J by 3 bases, and 15 bases separated the two germline ends. Germline CDR1 is MNHNY and CDR2 is SVGAGI (reference sequence). CDR3 loop: CASSARLGMTDTQYF. CDR3 bases: TGTGCCAGCAGTGCGAGACTAGGTATGACAGATACGCAGTATTTT.